The 5 T cell receptor beta chains below come from one sample, sequenced in a study of blood T cells in healthy people across ages (dated by TCRdb to 2014 to 2015). Receptors were amplified or captured by 5' RACE. Sequenced using an Illumina HiSeq 2500. A second roughly 7 to 11 cycle PCR used a sample-barcoded 5' primer and a J-beta primer mix. The public reads were reanalyzed by TCRdb: fastp trimming at Q25, MiXCR alignment, in-frame beta chains only. For every CDR3 protein sequence, its rows merge into one entry that carries the most common genes and DNA. The sample has 650,000 to 1,000,000 distinct CDR3 sequences on record, around 36% of them singletons. 10% to 15% of the sample lies in the top ten. Specimen: blood. The receptors come from a man younger than 35 in good health.

The chain carries TRBV10-3 and TRBJ2-1; weak D call: TRBD2 (6 bases). The J call may be mistaken, given a closer DNA end match to TRBJ2-7. CDR1 ENHRY and CDR2 SYGVKD come from the germline V gene. The CDR3 totals 18 residues. CDR3 in amino acids: CATGGGGELIISYNEQYF. CDR3 nucleotide sequence: TGTGCCACCGGGGGAGGTGGGGAGTTAATAATATCCTACAATGAGCAGTACTTC.

This clonotype has a handful of counts. The chain combines TRBV10-3 with TRBJ1-6; D may be TRBD1 (5 bases). The CDR3 extends over 13 amino acids. Trimming left V 7 bases short and J 5 bases short, with 9 bases between. CDR1 ENHRY and CDR2 SYGVKD come from the germline V gene. In nucleotides, the CDR3 is TGTGCCATCAAGGTGGACAATAATTCACCCCTCCACTTT. Its translation: CAIKVDNNSPLHF.

The chain joins TRBV29-1 to TRBJ2-2; 10 bases match TRBD1. Unmatched junction bases numbered 6, after V lost 7 bases and J lost 4 bases. The V gene's germline CDR1 is SQVTM and CDR2 ANQGSEA. CDR3 length: 14 residues. This CDR3 is CSAGTGESTGELFF. The CDR3, as DNA: TGCAGCGCCGGGACAGGGGAGAGCACCGGGGAGCTGTTTTTT.

This clonotype has a single count. The chain has TRBV12-3 or TRBV12-4 and TRBJ2-3; 8 bases are shared with TRBD2. The V gene end was trimmed by 4 bases and the J gene end by 2 bases; junction bases not matched to a gene: 8. CDR3 length: 16 residues. The CDR3 DNA follows: TGTGCCAGCAGTTCCACGGCGGGGGGCCCCACAGATACGCAGTATTTT. Protein: CASSSTAGGPTDTQYF.

V is TRBV4-3 and J is TRBJ1-2, with D perhaps matching TRBD1 (5 bases). CDR1 LGHNA and CDR2 YSLEER come from the germline V gene. The CDR3 length is 16 residues. V lost 0 bases and J 3 bases, leaving 14 bases between the germline ends. In DNA form, the CDR3 reads TGCGCCAGCAGCCAAGATGTTGGGGCGAATTACTATGGCTACACCTTC. Protein product: CASSQDVGANYYGYTF.